This T cell receptor (beta chain) was sequenced in a study of naive and memory T cell subsets. An equimolar mix of two oligonucleotides served as the beta constant-region primer for TRBC1 and TRBC2. One entry per CDR3 protein results from TCRdb running MiXCR on the UMI-ligation and nested PCR reads. The data contain about 90,000 distinct CDR3 sequences, 6% to 7.5% of them singletons. This CDR3 spans 13 amino acids. Germline V gene lookup returns CDR1 SGHNT and CDR2 YENEEA. V was cut by 5 bases and J by 6 bases, with 14 bases left in between. This TCR was sampled from a human donor in good health. Sample: central memory CD4+ T cells from blood. The chain combines TRBV11-3 with TRBJ2-7; D may correspond to TRBD1 or TRBD2 (5 bases each). DNA of the CDR3: TGTGCCAGCAGCCCGGGACGGGGCGGCGAGCAGTACTTC. Translation: CASSPGRGGEQYF.